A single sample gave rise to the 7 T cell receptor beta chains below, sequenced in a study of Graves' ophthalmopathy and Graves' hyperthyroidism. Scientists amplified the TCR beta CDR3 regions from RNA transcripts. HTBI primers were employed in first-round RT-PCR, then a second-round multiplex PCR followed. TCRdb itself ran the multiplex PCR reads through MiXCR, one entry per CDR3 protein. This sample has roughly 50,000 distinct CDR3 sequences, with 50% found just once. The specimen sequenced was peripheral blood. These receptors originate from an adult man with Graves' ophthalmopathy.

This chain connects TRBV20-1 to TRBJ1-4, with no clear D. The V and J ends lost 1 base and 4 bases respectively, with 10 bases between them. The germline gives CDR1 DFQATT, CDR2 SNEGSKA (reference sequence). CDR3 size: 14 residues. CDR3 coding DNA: TGCAGTGCTAGAGGACCCCAGGATAATGAAAAACTGTTTTTT. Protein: CSARGPQDNEKLFF.

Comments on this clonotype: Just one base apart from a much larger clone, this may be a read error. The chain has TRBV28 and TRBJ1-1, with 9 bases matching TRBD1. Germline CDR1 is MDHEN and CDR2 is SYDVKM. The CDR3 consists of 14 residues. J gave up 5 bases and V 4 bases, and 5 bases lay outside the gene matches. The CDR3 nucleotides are TGTGCCAGCAGTTATACAGGGGGCCGGACTGAAGCTTTCTTT. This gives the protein CASSYTGGRTEAFF.

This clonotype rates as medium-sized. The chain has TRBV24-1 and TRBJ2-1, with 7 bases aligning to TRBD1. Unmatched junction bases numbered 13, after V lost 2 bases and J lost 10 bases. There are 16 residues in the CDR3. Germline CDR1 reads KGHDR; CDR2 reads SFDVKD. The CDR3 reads CATSDSLTGTFSEQFF. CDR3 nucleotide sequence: TGTGCCACCAGTGATTCGCTGACAGGGACCTTTTCGGAGCAGTTCTTC.

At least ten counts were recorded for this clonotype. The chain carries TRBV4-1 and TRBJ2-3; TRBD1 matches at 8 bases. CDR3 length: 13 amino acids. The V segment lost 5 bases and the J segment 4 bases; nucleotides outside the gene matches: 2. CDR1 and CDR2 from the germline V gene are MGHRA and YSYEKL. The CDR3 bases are TGCGCCAGCAGCGTACAGGGGGCAGATACGCAGTATTTT. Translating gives CASSVQGADTQYF.

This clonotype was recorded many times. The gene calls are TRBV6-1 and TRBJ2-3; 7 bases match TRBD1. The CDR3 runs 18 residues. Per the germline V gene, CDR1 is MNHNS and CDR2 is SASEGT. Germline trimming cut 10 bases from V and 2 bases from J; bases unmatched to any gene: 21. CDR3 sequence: CAISRQGMTRTATDTQYF. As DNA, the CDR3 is TGTGCCATTTCGCGACAGGGCATGACTCGCACAGCCACAGATACGCAGTATTTT.

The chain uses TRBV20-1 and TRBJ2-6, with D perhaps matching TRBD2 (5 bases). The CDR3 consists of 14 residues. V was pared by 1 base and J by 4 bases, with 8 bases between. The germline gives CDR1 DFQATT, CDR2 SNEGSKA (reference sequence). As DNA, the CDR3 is TGCAGTGCTAGAGCAGCGGCGGGGGCCAACGTCCTGACTTTC. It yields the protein CSARAAAGANVLTF.

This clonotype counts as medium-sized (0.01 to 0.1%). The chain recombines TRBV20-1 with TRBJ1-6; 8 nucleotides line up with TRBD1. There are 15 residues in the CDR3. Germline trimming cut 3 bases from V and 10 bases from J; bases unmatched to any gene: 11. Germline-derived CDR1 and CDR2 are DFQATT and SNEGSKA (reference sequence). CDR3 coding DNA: TGCAGTGCTAGTGCCGACAGGGGTGCGAGCTCACCCCTCCACTTT. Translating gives CSASADRGASSPLHF.